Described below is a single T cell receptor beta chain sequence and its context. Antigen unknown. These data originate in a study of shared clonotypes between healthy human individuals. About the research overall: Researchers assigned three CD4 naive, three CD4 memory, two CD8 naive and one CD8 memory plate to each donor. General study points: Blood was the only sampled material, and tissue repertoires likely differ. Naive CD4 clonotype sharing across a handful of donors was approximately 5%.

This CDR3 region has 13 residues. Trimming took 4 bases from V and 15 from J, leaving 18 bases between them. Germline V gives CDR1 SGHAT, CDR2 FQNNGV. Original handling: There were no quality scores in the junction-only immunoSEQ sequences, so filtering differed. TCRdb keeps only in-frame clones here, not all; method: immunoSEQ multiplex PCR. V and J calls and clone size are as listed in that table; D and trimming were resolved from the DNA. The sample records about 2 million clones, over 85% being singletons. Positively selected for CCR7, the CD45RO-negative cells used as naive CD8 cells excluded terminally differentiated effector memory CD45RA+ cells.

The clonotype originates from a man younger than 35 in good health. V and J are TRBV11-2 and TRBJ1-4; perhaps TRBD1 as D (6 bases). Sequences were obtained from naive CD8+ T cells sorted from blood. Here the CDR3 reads CASSSPTRGTLFF. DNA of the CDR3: TGTGCCAGCAGCTCACCCACCAGGGGCACGTTGTTTTTT. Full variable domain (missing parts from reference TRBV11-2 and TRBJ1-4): EAGVAQSPRYKIIEKRQSVAFWCNPISGHATLYWYQQILGQGPKLLIQFQNNGVVDDSQLPKDRFSAERLKGVDSTLKIQPAKLEDSAVYLCASSSPTRGTLFFGSGTQLSVL.